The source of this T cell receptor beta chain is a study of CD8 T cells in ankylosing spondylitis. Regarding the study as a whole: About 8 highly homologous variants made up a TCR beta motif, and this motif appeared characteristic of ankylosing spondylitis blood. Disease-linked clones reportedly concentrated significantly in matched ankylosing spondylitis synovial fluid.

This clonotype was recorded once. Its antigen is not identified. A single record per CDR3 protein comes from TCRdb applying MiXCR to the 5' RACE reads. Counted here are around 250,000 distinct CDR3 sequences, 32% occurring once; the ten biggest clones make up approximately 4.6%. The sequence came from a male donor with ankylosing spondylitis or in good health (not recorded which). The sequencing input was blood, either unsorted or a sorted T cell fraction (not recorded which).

CDR3 sequence reads: CSARDPGLIESEAFF. DNA for the CDR3: TGCAGTGCTAGAGACCCGGGGCTCATAGAATCTGAAGCTTTCTTT. The chain carries TRBV20-1 and TRBJ1-1, with D perhaps TRBD1 (5 bases). Germline V gives CDR1 DFQATT, CDR2 SNEGSKA (reference sequence). The CDR3 is made up of 15 amino acids. Trimming left V 0 bases short and J 6 bases short, with 17 bases between.